Listed below are T cell receptor beta chains from one sample, sequenced in a study of blood T cell repertoires in COVID-19. Produced via immunoSEQ multiplex PCR; TCRdb's table is partial and in-frame only. The sample has approximately 64,000 clones, 70% to 90% seen once. Sequencing was carried out using peripheral blood. Receptor source: a man between 65 and 85 years old with acute or convalescent COVID-19. Each CDR3 is given with its conserved first and last residue. Each record gives: J gene, V gene, D gene, clone size, CDR3 protein, CDR3 DNA. D genes are given only for firm matches. Some rows have no size entry. The others give once, few or many, or a class for an expanded clone.

J gene: TRBJ1-2; V gene: TRBV6-5; D gene: .; clone size: .; CDR3 protein: CASTPSTGANYGYTF; CDR3 DNA: TGTGCCAGCACCCCCTCGACAGGAGCTAACTATGGCTACACCTTC
J gene: TRBJ2-2; V gene: TRBV11-1; D gene: TRBD1; clone size: once; CDR3 protein: CASRDRRQGPGELFF; CDR3 DNA: TGTGCCAGCAGGGACCGTAGACAGGGGCCCGGGGAGCTGTTTTTT
J gene: TRBJ2-3; V gene: TRBV7-2; D gene: .; clone size: .; CDR3 protein: CASSLGTSTDTQYF; CDR3 DNA: TGTGCCAGCAGCTTAGGGACTAGCACAGATACGCAGTATTTT
J gene: TRBJ1-1; V gene: TRBV27; D gene: .; clone size: .; CDR3 protein: CASSLSLVSPLLEAFF; CDR3 DNA: TGTGCCAGCAGTTTATCTTTGGTATCCCCACTTCTTGAAGCTTTCTTT
J gene: TRBJ2-3; V gene: TRBV7-3; D gene: TRBD1; clone size: .; CDR3 protein: CASSPLTGGTDTQYF; CDR3 DNA: TGTGCCAGCAGCCCCCTAACAGGGGGCACAGATACGCAGTATTTT
J gene: TRBJ1-2; V gene: TRBV10-2; D gene: TRBD1; clone size: once; CDR3 protein: CASSDTGAAYGYTF; CDR3 DNA: TGCGCCAGCAGTGACACAGGGGCCGCCTATGGCTACACCTTC
J gene: TRBJ1-1; V gene: TRBV5-1; D gene: TRBD1; clone size: .; CDR3 protein: CASSRGSTGGGNTEAFF; CDR3 DNA: TGCGCCAGCAGCAGGGGGTCGACAGGGGGCGGGAACACTGAAGCTTTCTTT
J gene: TRBJ1-5; V gene: TRBV2; D gene: TRBD1; clone size: .; CDR3 protein: CASSGPGGLQPQHF; CDR3 DNA: TGTGCCAGCAGTGGGCCAGGGGGTCTTCAGCCCCAGCATTTT
J gene: TRBJ2-7; V gene: TRBV5-1; D gene: .; clone size: .; CDR3 protein: CASSPGGSGTLNEQYF; CDR3 DNA: TGCGCCAGCAGCCCTGGAGGGTCAGGGACCCTCAACGAGCAGTACTTC
J gene: TRBJ2-4; V gene: TRBV11-2; D gene: TRBD2; clone size: .; CDR3 protein: CASRGLGGNIQYF; CDR3 DNA: TGTGCCAGCAGGGGACTAGGTGGAAACATTCAGTACTTC
J gene: TRBJ1-4; V gene: TRBV2; D gene: .; clone size: once; CDR3 protein: CASSERSGATNEKLFF; CDR3 DNA: TGTGCCAGCAGTGAACGAAGTGGAGCAACTAATGAAAAACTGTTTTTT
J gene: TRBJ2-1; V gene: TRBV15; D gene: .; clone size: .; CDR3 protein: CATSRDPINSYNEQFF; CDR3 DNA: TGTGCCACCAGCAGAGATCCAATCAACTCCTACAATGAGCAGTTCTTC
J gene: TRBJ2-7; V gene: TRBV18; D gene: TRBD2; clone size: .; CDR3 protein: CASSPPGLAYYEQYF; CDR3 DNA: TGTGCCAGCTCACCACCGGGACTAGCGTACTACGAGCAGTACTTC
J gene: TRBJ2-1; V gene: TRBV6-5; D gene: .; clone size: .; CDR3 protein: CASSYGAGAEQFF; CDR3 DNA: TGTGCCAGCAGTTACGGGGCGGGGGCGGAGCAGTTCTTC
J gene: TRBJ1-2; V gene: TRBV27; D gene: .; clone size: .; CDR3 protein: CASTLIQGSGGYTF; CDR3 DNA: TGTGCCAGCACCCTAATTCAGGGGTCGGGAGGCTACACCTTC
J gene: TRBJ2-7; V gene: TRBV11-3; D gene: .; clone size: .; CDR3 protein: CASSLMGIGEQYF; CDR3 DNA: TGTGCCAGCAGCTTAATGGGCATTGGAGAGCAGTACTTC
J gene: TRBJ1-3; V gene: TRBV19; D gene: TRBD1; clone size: few; CDR3 protein: CASSLSRQGWRNTIYF; CDR3 DNA: TGTGCCAGTAGTCTCTCGAGACAGGGGTGGAGAAACACCATATATTTT
J gene: TRBJ1-2; V gene: TRBV24-1; D gene: .; clone size: .; CDR3 protein: CATSRGGGWGYTF; CDR3 DNA: TGTGCCACCAGTCGAGGTGGGGGCTGGGGCTACACCTTC
J gene: TRBJ1-3; V gene: TRBV3-1/TRBV3-2; D gene: TRBD1; clone size: .; CDR3 protein: CASSQGDRAGNTIYF; CDR3 DNA: TGTGCCAGCAGCCAAGGGGACAGGGCTGGAAACACCATATATTTT
J gene: TRBJ1-3; V gene: TRBV18; D gene: TRBD1; clone size: .; CDR3 protein: CASSTAPRTGGGNTIYF; CDR3 DNA: TGTGCCAGCTCAACGGCCCCCCGGACAGGGGGTGGAAACACCATATATTTT
J gene: TRBJ1-6; V gene: TRBV30; D gene: TRBD1; clone size: .; CDR3 protein: CAWSVLGTGNSPLHF; CDR3 DNA: TGTGCCTGGAGTGTACTCGGGACAGGGAATTCACCCCTCCACTTT
J gene: TRBJ2-3; V gene: TRBV6-6; D gene: .; clone size: .; CDR3 protein: CASSLTPDTQYF; CDR3 DNA: TGTGCCAGCAGTTTAACTCCAGATACGCAGTATTTT
J gene: TRBJ2-1; V gene: TRBV7-8; D gene: .; clone size: .; CDR3 protein: CASGSGTYNEQFF; CDR3 DNA: TGTGCCAGCGGATCCGGGACCTACAATGAGCAGTTCTTC
J gene: TRBJ1-2; V gene: TRBV9; D gene: .; clone size: .; CDR3 protein: CASSYRGSYGYTF; CDR3 DNA: TGTGCCAGCAGCTACCGGGGGAGTTATGGCTACACCTTC
J gene: TRBJ1-5; V gene: TRBV28; D gene: .; clone size: .; CDR3 protein: CASSSFGPQRNQPQHF; CDR3 DNA: TGTGCCAGCAGTTCCTTCGGTCCCCAGCGTAATCAGCCCCAGCATTTT
J gene: TRBJ2-3; V gene: TRBV5-1; D gene: .; clone size: .; CDR3 protein: CASSLVAGFKGDTQYF; CDR3 DNA: TGCGCCAGCAGCTTGGTTGCGGGGTTCAAGGGGGATACGCAGTATTTT
J gene: TRBJ1-4; V gene: TRBV7-8; D gene: .; clone size: .; CDR3 protein: CASTYGLFAEKLFF; CDR3 DNA: TGTGCCAGCACATACGGTCTTTTTGCGGAAAAACTGTTTTTT
J gene: TRBJ1-3; V gene: TRBV7-6; D gene: TRBD1; clone size: .; CDR3 protein: CASSSPGQDSGNTIYF; CDR3 DNA: TGTGCCAGCAGCTCCCCGGGACAGGACTCTGGAAACACCATATATTTT
J gene: TRBJ1-1; V gene: TRBV2; D gene: .; clone size: .; CDR3 protein: CARVVSGSEAFF; CDR3 DNA: TGTGCCAGGGTTGTTAGCGGGTCTGAAGCTTTCTTT
J gene: TRBJ2-6; V gene: TRBV19; D gene: .; clone size: .; CDR3 protein: CASSTSGAGGANVLTF; CDR3 DNA: TGTGCCAGTAGTACCTCAGGGGCAGGAGGGGCCAACGTCCTGACTTTC
J gene: TRBJ1-5; V gene: TRBV5-5; D gene: .; clone size: .; CDR3 protein: CASSLAGGDQPQHF; CDR3 DNA: TGTGCCAGCAGCTTGGCCGGGGGGGATCAGCCCCAGCATTTT